Below, 5 T cell receptor beta chains from the same sample are listed, as sequenced in a study of blood T cell repertoires in COVID-19. The protocol was immunoSEQ multiplex PCR, while the TCRdb copy is restricted to in-frame clones and leaves out a portion. The table has 350,000 or so clones, almost 90% seen once. Sequenced: peripheral blood. Receptors were obtained from a man aged 18 to 30 with active or convalescent COVID-19.

A word on this clone: Mismatch with germline at one junction end may stem from a read error. The V call is TRBV7-2, the J call TRBJ1-5, with TRBD1 matching over 11 bases. CDR1 is SGHTA and CDR2 is FQGNSA in the germline V gene. This CDR3 has 16 residues. The chain's CDR3 is CASNLAGQGVRQPQHF. The CDR3 region has the DNA TGTGCCAGCAACTTAGCGGGACAGGGGGTCAGACAGCCCCAGCATTTT.

The V and J genes are TRBV27 and TRBJ2-3; 9 bases are shared with TRBD2. V lost 4 bases and J lost 6; bases outside the gene matches: 8. CDR1 is MNHEY and CDR2 is SMNVEV in the germline V gene (reference sequence). This CDR3 has 15 residues. In DNA, the CDR3 is TGTGCCAGCAGTTCGAACAGCGGGGGGAGGGATACGCAGTATTTT. Encoded protein: CASSSNSGGRDTQYF.

The V call is TRBV28, the J call TRBJ1-5; tentatively, D is TRBD1 (6 bases). The germline gives CDR1 MDHEN, CDR2 SYDVKM. The CDR3 totals 15 residues. V lost 8 bases and J lost 2, with 16 bases in between. The CDR3 nucleotides read TGTGCCAGCCACGTCCGGGACACTGGCAATCAGCCCCAGCATTTT. Translation: CASHVRDTGNQPQHF.

The gene calls are TRBV5-5 and TRBJ2-5; weak D call: TRBD1 (6 bases). Per germline, CDR1 SGHKS and CDR2 YYEKEE (reference sequence). V lost 4 bases, J lost 1 base, and 11 bases lay in between. This CDR3 is built from 14 residues. Here the CDR3 reads CASSPGQSQETQYF. DNA of the CDR3: TGTGCCAGCAGCCCAGGACAGTCCCAAGAGACCCAGTACTTC.

This clone was seen many times. The genes are TRBV6-1 and TRBJ1-5, with TRBD1 identical over 10 bases. Trimming cost V 0 bases and J 4 bases; bases outside gene matches: 9. Germline CDR1 MNHNS, CDR2 SASEGT. The CDR3 spans 18 residues. This CDR3 is CASSEARRTGGRNQPQHF. The CDR3 region has the DNA TGTGCCAGCAGTGAAGCGCGAAGGACAGGGGGAAGAAATCAGCCCCAGCATTTT.